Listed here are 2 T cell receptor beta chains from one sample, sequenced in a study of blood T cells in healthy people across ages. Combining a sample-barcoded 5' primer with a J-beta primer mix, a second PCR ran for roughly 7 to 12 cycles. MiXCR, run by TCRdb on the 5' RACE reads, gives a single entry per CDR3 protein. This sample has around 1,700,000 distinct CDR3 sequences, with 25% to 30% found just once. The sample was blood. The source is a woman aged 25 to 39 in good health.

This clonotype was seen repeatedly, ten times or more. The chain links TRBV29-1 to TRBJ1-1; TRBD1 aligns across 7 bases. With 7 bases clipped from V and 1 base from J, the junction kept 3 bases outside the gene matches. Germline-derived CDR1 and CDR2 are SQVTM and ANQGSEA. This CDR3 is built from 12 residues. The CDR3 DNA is TGCAGCGCGGGGACAGCGAACACTGAAGCTTTCTTT. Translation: CSAGTANTEAFF. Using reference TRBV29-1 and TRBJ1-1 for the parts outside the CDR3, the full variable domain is SAVISQKPSRDICQRGTSLTIQCQVDSQVTMMFWYRQQPGQSLTLIATANQGSEATYESGFVIDKFPISRPNLTFSTLTVSNMSPEDSSIYLCSAGTANTEAFFGQGTRLTVV.

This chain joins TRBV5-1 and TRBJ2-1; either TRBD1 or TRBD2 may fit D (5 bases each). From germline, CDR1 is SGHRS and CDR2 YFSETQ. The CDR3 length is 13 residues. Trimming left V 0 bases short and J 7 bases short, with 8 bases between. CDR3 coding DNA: TGCGCCAGCAGCTTGGCAGGGACGAATGAGCAGTTCTTC. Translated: CASSLAGTNEQFF.